This T cell receptor (beta chain) derives from a study of shared clonotypes between healthy human individuals. CDR3 length: 13 amino acids. Per germline, CDR1 MNHEY and CDR2 SMNVEV (reference sequence). Deletions cut 3 bases from V and 7 bases from J, with 12 bases between. It was CD45RO-negative cells, positively selected for CCR7, that made up naive CD8 cells, with terminally differentiated effector memory CD45RA+ cells excluded. Generated by immunoSEQ multiplex PCR, the TCRdb table keeps only in-frame clones and is missing some. The data contain 2 million to 2.5 million clones, approximately 94% of them singletons.

Material for sequencing was naive CD8+ T cells sorted from blood. The V and J genes are TRBV27 and TRBJ1-2, with D perhaps TRBD1 (6 bases). The TCR sequence derives from a young man in good health. This chain's CDR3 is CASSFLQGSGYTF. The CDR3 coding sequence is TGTGCCAGCAGTTTCCTCCAGGGGTCTGGCTACACCTTC.